Listed below are T cell receptor beta chains from one sample, sequenced in a study of blood T cell repertoires in COVID-19. Some clones are missing from TCRdb's copy, which holds only in-frame ones; the method was immunoSEQ multiplex PCR. The sample gives around 300,000 clones, about nine tenths of which show up once; 3% is in the top ten. The sample was PBMCs or T cells enriched from blood (not recorded which). The source of these receptors is a woman aged 45 to 65 who had recovered from COVID-19. Both conserved end residues are trimmed from each CDR3.

V gene: TRBV4-1; J gene: TRBJ1-2; CDR3 protein: ASSQDMAGYGYT
V gene: TRBV7-2; J gene: TRBJ2-1; CDR3 protein: ASSTRQAVYNEQF
V gene: TRBV7-8; J gene: TRBJ2-7; CDR3 protein: ASSLASGEQY
V gene: TRBV7-3; J gene: TRBJ1-2; CDR3 protein: ASSLGASNGYT
V gene: TRBV5-5; J gene: TRBJ2-2; CDR3 protein: ASSLAQVTNTGELF
V gene: TRBV2; J gene: TRBJ2-3; CDR3 protein: ASSEGGTDTQY
V gene: TRBV7-2; J gene: TRBJ1-2; CDR3 protein: ASSQGGTGKSGYT
V gene: TRBV5-4; J gene: TRBJ1-5; CDR3 protein: ASSLQGLSNQPQH
V gene: TRBV5-1; J gene: TRBJ2-1; CDR3 protein: ASSLVAGVYNEQF
V gene: TRBV30; J gene: TRBJ1-1; CDR3 protein: ACWGGQAEAF
V gene: TRBV2; J gene: TRBJ2-1; CDR3 protein: ASRSASGSSEQF
V gene: TRBV3-1/TRBV3-2; J gene: TRBJ2-5; CDR3 protein: ASSQERIPGLETQY
V gene: TRBV7-3; J gene: TRBJ2-1; CDR3 protein: ASSPGLAAYNEQF
V gene: TRBV20-1; J gene: TRBJ2-5; CDR3 protein: SASGMETQY
V gene: TRBV19; J gene: TRBJ2-1; CDR3 protein: ASSMWTSGINEQF
V gene: TRBV5-8; J gene: TRBJ2-1; CDR3 protein: ASSQGLYNEQF
V gene: TRBV7-2; J gene: TRBJ2-7; CDR3 protein: ASSLDLGRGEQY
V gene: TRBV14; J gene: TRBJ2-2; CDR3 protein: ASSRGLANTGELF
V gene: TRBV28; J gene: TRBJ1-5; CDR3 protein: ASSLRGGQPQH
V gene: TRBV3-1/TRBV3-2; J gene: TRBJ2-7; CDR3 protein: ASSQQAHSYEQY
V gene: TRBV28; J gene: TRBJ1-2; CDR3 protein: ASSLSTNYGYT
V gene: TRBV19; J gene: TRBJ1-4; CDR3 protein: ASSTRNRNEEKLF
V gene: TRBV18; J gene: TRBJ2-2; CDR3 protein: ASSPLWEIAAGELF
V gene: TRBV11-3; J gene: TRBJ2-1; CDR3 protein: ASSLDHNNEQF
V gene: TRBV6-2/TRBV6-3; J gene: TRBJ1-1; CDR3 protein: ASSFYRDRGHRAF
V gene: TRBV19; J gene: TRBJ1-6; CDR3 protein: ASAAEDNSPLH
V gene: TRBV11-2; J gene: TRBJ2-3; CDR3 protein: ASSFGSGGPDTQY
V gene: TRBV7-9; J gene: TRBJ1-1; CDR3 protein: ASSLLGTEAF
V gene: TRBV6-2/TRBV6-3; J gene: TRBJ1-2; CDR3 protein: ASSEQAYGYT